This is a list of T cell receptor beta chains from one sample in a study of identical twins. TCRdb redid the calling of the 5' RACE reads with MiXCR, one entry per CDR3 protein. The sample contains 1.5 million to 2 million distinct CDR3 sequences, about 32% of which appear only once. The sample consisted of cord blood. Receptors originate from a newborn girl in good health. The CDR3 runs from the conserved cysteine through the conserved F or W. Fields, in order: CDR3 DNA, CDR3 protein, clone size, J gene, V gene, D gene. D genes are given only for firm matches. Size is stated for part of the rows, as once, few or many counts, or as a class when the clone is expanded.

TGCAGCGGGGGGGCAGGCCGGAACACTGAAGCTTTCTTT,CSGGAGRNTEAFF,.,TRBJ1-1,TRBV29-1,.
TGTGCCAGCAGCCCAAGGACAGGCGTCTACAATGAGCAGTACTTC,CASSPRTGVYNEQYF,.,TRBJ2-5,TRBV7-8,TRBD1
TGTGCCAGCAGCCGACATCGGGACAGGGTGAACACCGGGGAGCTGTTTTTT,CASSRHRDRVNTGELFF,.,TRBJ2-2,TRBV5-6,TRBD1
TGTGCCAGCAGCTCTGTGGGCTCCTATAATTCACCCCTCCACTTT,CASSSVGSYNSPLHF,few,TRBJ1-6,TRBV5-4,.
TGTGCCAGCAGCCACCCTCGGGAAAAAGAGACCCAGTACTTC,CASSHPREKETQYF,.,TRBJ2-5,TRBV5-4,.
TGTGCCATCAGTGTGACTAGCGGGGGGGCCGGTACGCAGTATTTT,CAISVTSGGAGTQYF,few,TRBJ2-3,TRBV10-3,TRBD2
TGTGCCAGCTCACGAGGTCTAGCGGGAGGGTTCGGCAATGAGCAGTTCTTC,CASSRGLAGGFGNEQFF,.,TRBJ2-1,TRBV18,TRBD2
TGTGCCAGCAGTTACGGCGCGCTGGGGCATAACTATGGCTACACCTTC,CASSYGALGHNYGYTF,few,TRBJ1-2,TRBV6-6,.
TGTGCCAGCAGCTATCTTTCGGTCAGCTCCTACGAGCAGTACTTC,CASSYLSVSSYEQYF,few,TRBJ2-7,TRBV7-2,.
TGTGCCAGCAGCCAAGGTGGGACAGGAGCTTATAATTCACCCCCCCACTTT,CASSQGGTGAYNSPPHF,.,TRBJ1-6,TRBV4-2,TRBD1
TGTGCCAGCAGCTCCAAGGGGGGGCTAGCGGTGTACAATGAGCAGTTCTTC,CASSSKGGLAVYNEQFF,.,TRBJ2-1,TRBV11-2,.
TGTGCCAGCAGCAAAGGAGGGACTAGCATAGATACGCAGTATTTT,CASSKGGTSIDTQYF,.,TRBJ2-3,TRBV21-1,.